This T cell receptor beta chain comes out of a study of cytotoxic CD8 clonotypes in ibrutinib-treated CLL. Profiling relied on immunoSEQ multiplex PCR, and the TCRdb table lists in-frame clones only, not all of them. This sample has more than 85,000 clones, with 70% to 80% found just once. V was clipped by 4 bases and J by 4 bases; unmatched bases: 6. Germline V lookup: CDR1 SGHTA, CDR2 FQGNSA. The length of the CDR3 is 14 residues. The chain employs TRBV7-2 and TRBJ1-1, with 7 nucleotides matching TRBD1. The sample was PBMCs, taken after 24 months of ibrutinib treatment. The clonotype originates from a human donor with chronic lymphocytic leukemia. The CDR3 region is CASSSQGVGTEAFF. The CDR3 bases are TGTGCCAGCAGCTCGCAGGGGGTTGGCACTGAAGCTTTCTTT.